The 29 T cell receptor beta chains below come from one sample, sequenced in a study of cytomegalovirus exposure and HLA in healthy donors. Vbeta (60) and Jbeta (13) primers were used in the PCR. Libraries were prepared by immunoSEQ multiplex PCR; TCRdb keeps only in-frame clonotypes and omits some of them. The table lists 75,000 to 90,000 clones, 65% to 75% of them singletons, with 20% to 25% in the top ten. Sequencing input: PBMCs. The receptors stem from a young man in good health and CMV-seropositive.

Comments on this clone: A junction boundary mismatches the germline segment, possibly from a read error. This chain uses TRBV7-7 with TRBJ2-7; possible D gene TRBD2, 5 bases. Germline V gene data show CDR1 as SSHAT and CDR2 as FNYEAQ (reference sequence). This CDR3 is built from 12 residues. CDR3 region: CASSLGGGEQYF. In DNA, the CDR3 is TGTGCTAGCAGCCTGGGCGGAGGCGAGCAGTACTTC.

This clone was counted only a few times. The chain uses TRBV27 and TRBJ1-1, with TRBD1 matching 7 bases. V gave up 3 bases and J gave up 1 base; unmatched junction bases: 2. The germline V gene has CDR1 MNHEY and CDR2 SMNVEV (reference sequence). CDR3 length: 14 residues. CDR3 DNA: TGTGCCAGCAGTTTCTACAGGGGGAACACTGAAGCTTTCTTT. Protein sequence: CASSFYRGNTEAFF.

This chain uses TRBV5-4 with TRBJ1-5; possible D gene TRBD1, 5 bases. Germline CDR1 SGHNT, CDR2 YYREEE (reference sequence). The V gene lost 2 bases and the J gene lost 8 bases, with 11 bases spanning the gap. CDR3 length: 13 residues. The CDR3 nucleotides are TGTGCCAGCAGCTTAGTCCCGGGGGAGCCCCAGCATTTT. Protein product: CASSLVPGEPQHF.

The V call is TRBV9, the J call TRBJ2-1, with 7 positions matching TRBD2. Germline lookup yields CDR1 SGDLS and CDR2 YYNGEE. This CDR3 comprises 14 residues. V lost 1 base, J lost 14 bases, and 12 bases stayed unmatched. CDR3 region: CASSVSTSPGRKFF. For the CDR3, the DNA is TGTGCCAGCAGCGTATCGACTAGCCCCGGGAGGAAGTTCTTC.

CDR3 bases: TGTGCCATCAGTGTTCAAGGAGGGGTTAACACTGAAGCTTTCTTT. Translating gives CAISVQGGVNTEAFF. The chain couples TRBV10-3 to TRBJ1-1; D is possibly TRBD1 (5 bases). The CDR3 has 15 amino acids. Germline loops: CDR1 ENHRY, CDR2 SYGVKD. V lost 4 bases and J 2 bases, leaving 14 bases between the germline ends.

This clone has just one count. The V and J genes are TRBV19 and TRBJ1-5; D is unclear. The CDR3 totals 14 residues. Germline V CDR1 and CDR2: LNHDA, SQIVND (reference sequence). Trimming removed 6 bases at V and 4 bases at J, with 13 bases between. In DNA form, the CDR3 reads TGTGCCAGTAGGCAGACCGGGGTTAATCAGCCCCAGCATTTT. Its protein product is CASRQTGVNQPQHF.

This rearrangement joins TRBV9 to TRBJ2-2; possible D gene TRBD2, 7 bases. Germline V gene lookup returns CDR1 SGDLS and CDR2 YYNGEE. CDR3 length: 15 residues. Trimming cost V 1 base and J 4 bases, with 11 bases left between them. The CDR3 sequence is CASSVTGGPTGELFF. CDR3 coding DNA: TGTGCCAGCAGCGTAACCGGGGGGCCCACCGGGGAGCTGTTTTTT.

In this sample, this clone turned up a few times. The chain combines TRBV9 with TRBJ2-1; TRBD2 matches 9 bases. Germline CDR1 reads SGDLS; CDR2 reads YYNGEE. V trimming: 0 bases; J trimming: 6 bases; junction bases outside the gene matches: 4. The CDR3 runs to 15 residues. CDR3 residues: CASSVDAGGPNEQFF. DNA for the CDR3: TGTGCCAGCAGCGTAGACGCGGGGGGGCCCAATGAGCAGTTCTTC.

The rearrangement links TRBV25-1 to TRBJ1-2, with TRBD1 identical over 10 bases. CDR3 length: 14 residues. Germline assignment: CDR1 MGHDK and CDR2 SYGVNS. V trimming: 4 bases; J trimming: 7 bases; junction bases outside the gene matches: 6. The CDR3 DNA reads TGTGCCAGCAGTGTGGGACAGGGGTTGGTTGGCTACACCTTC. Translation gives CASSVGQGLVGYTF.

Sample share makes this clone medium-sized (0.01 to 0.1%). V and J are TRBV27 and TRBJ2-1; 10 bases are a match to TRBD2. V shed 8 bases, J shed 0 bases, and the junction held 7 bases outside the gene matches. Looked up from germline, CDR1 is MNHEY and CDR2 is SMNVEV (reference sequence). CDR3 length equals 16 residues. CDR3 sequence (DNA): TGTGCCAGCGCGGGACTAGCGTCGAACTCCTACAATGAGCAGTTCTTC. Its protein product is CASAGLASNSYNEQFF.

V gene TRBV9 combines with J gene TRBJ1-1; 8 bases align to TRBD1. The CDR3 totals 15 residues. Germline trimming cut 1 base from V and 5 bases from J; bases unmatched to any gene: 7. CDR1 and CDR2 from the germline V gene are SGDLS and YYNGEE. The CDR3: CASSVNGQGRTEAFF. For the CDR3, the DNA is TGTGCCAGCAGCGTAAATGGACAGGGAAGGACTGAAGCTTTCTTT.

A single count supports this clone. This chain connects TRBV5-1 to TRBJ1-3, with 7 bases lining up with TRBD1. This CDR3 has 18 residues. Germline CDR1 and CDR2: SGHRS and YFSETQ. V dropped 0 bases and J dropped 0; count of bases not matched to a gene: 9. CDR3 residues: CASSLDQGVLSSGNTIYF. For the CDR3, the DNA is TGCGCCAGCAGCTTGGACCAGGGGGTTTTGAGCTCTGGAAACACCATATATTTT.

The chain combines TRBV9 with TRBJ2-5; 7 bases agree with TRBD2. Germline CDR1 SGDLS, CDR2 YYNGEE. Trimming removed 0 bases from V and 1 base from J; junction bases left unmatched: 6. The CDR3 spans 16 residues. CDR3 protein: CASSVAGGPPQETQYF. For the CDR3, the DNA is TGTGCCAGCAGCGTAGCGGGGGGACCCCCCCAAGAGACCCAGTACTTC. Full variable domain (missing parts from reference TRBV9 and TRBJ2-5): DSGVTQTPKHLITATGQRVTLRCSPRSGDLSVYWYQQSLDQGLQFLIQYYNGEERAKGNILERFSAQQFPDLHSELNLSSLELGDSALYFCASSVAGGPPQETQYFGPGTRLLVL.

V gene TRBV5-1 combines with J gene TRBJ1-4; no definite D call. V lost 2 bases and J lost 0, with 8 bases in between. The germline gives CDR1 SGHRS, CDR2 YFSETQ. This CDR3 contains 15 residues. DNA for the CDR3: TGCGCCAGCAGCTTCGAGGGAGCAACTAATGAAAAACTGTTTTTT. It yields the protein CASSFEGATNEKLFF.

V gene TRBV5-6 combines with J gene TRBJ1-3; maybe TRBD1 (6 bases). The V end was cut by 4 bases, the J end by 1 base, with 12 bases between. Per the germline V gene, CDR1 is SGHDT and CDR2 is YYEEEE. This CDR3 is 15 amino acids long. CDR3: CASSPTGRSGNTIYF. CDR3 nucleotide sequence: TGTGCCAGCAGCCCTACAGGGAGATCTGGAAACACCATATATTTT.

The chain combines TRBV10-3 with TRBJ2-4; 7 nucleotides align to TRBD2. Germline V CDR1 and CDR2: ENHRY, SYGVKD. The CDR3 covers 13 residues. The ends lost 4 bases at V and 9 bases at J; junction bases unmatched: 6. The CDR3 here is CAISGREGVIQYF. CDR3 sequence (DNA): TGTGCCATCAGTGGGAGGGAGGGCGTCATTCAGTACTTC.

This chain's CDR3 is CASSLESRLYGYTF. The CDR3 nucleotides read TGTGCCAGCAGCTTAGAAAGCAGGCTTTATGGCTACACCTTC. The J gene is TRBJ1-2, the V gene TRBV7-2; D gene uncertain. Germline CDR1 is SGHTA and CDR2 is FQGNSA. V was shortened by 1 base and J by 5 bases, with 11 bases between the two germline ends. The CDR3 extends over 14 amino acids.

The chain joins TRBV19 to TRBJ1-2; 7 nucleotides match TRBD1. Trimming took 6 bases from V and 8 from J; bases not matched to a gene: 15. The V gene's germline CDR1 is LNHDA and CDR2 SQIVND (reference sequence). This CDR3 comprises 15 residues. CDR3 bases: TGTGCCAGTAGGGAAGACAGGGTCATTGGGCAGGGCTACACCTTC. Protein product: CASREDRVIGQGYTF.

This chain links TRBV7-9 with TRBJ2-7, with a tentative D call TRBD1 (5 bases). The CDR3 consists of 14 residues. Trimming removed 0 bases at V and 3 bases at J, with 9 bases between. Germline CDR1 SEHNR, CDR2 FQNEAQ (reference sequence). CDR3 DNA: TGTGCCAGCAGCTTAGCGCAGGGTTACTACGAGCAGTACTTC. Amino acid sequence: CASSLAQGYYEQYF. Variable domain in full (rest from reference TRBV7-9 and TRBJ2-7): DTGVSQNPRHKITKRGQNVTFRCDPISEHNRLYWYRQTLGQGPEFLTYFQNEAQLEKSRLLSDRFSAERPKGSFSTLEIQRTEQGDSAMYLCASSLAQGYYEQYFGPGTRLTVT.

About this clone: The same CDR3 arises from other DNA sequences in this sample as well. The genes are TRBV28 and TRBJ1-5; D unclear. In germline, CDR1 is MDHEN, CDR2 SYDVKM. The CDR3 runs to 12 residues. V was clipped by 2 bases and J by 6 bases, with 5 bases between them. Here the CDR3 DNA reads TGTGCCAGCAGTTTAACGGGTCAGCCCCAGCATTTT. Translating gives CASSLTGQPQHF.

The chain uses TRBV7-9 and TRBJ1-5; D perhaps matches TRBD1 (6 bases). V lost 3 bases and J 0 bases, leaving 15 bases between the germline ends. The CDR3 contains 17 residues. The germline CDR1 and CDR2 sequences are SEHNR and FQNEAQ (reference sequence). The CDR3 loop is CASSLRGKNASNQPQHF. CDR3 nucleotides: TGTGCCAGCAGCTTGAGGGGGAAGAACGCTAGCAATCAGCCCCAGCATTTT.

The V gene is TRBV29-1, the J gene TRBJ2-7; D perhaps matches TRBD1 (6 bases). In germline, CDR1 is SQVTM, CDR2 ANQGSEA. The CDR3 spans 12 residues. V was clipped by 7 bases and J by 0 bases, with 10 bases between them. The CDR3 reads CSATDSSYEQYF. CDR3 coding DNA: TGCAGCGCGACGGACAGCTCCTACGAGCAGTACTTC.

This chain joins TRBV7-6 and TRBJ1-1; no definite D call. Trimming removed 0 bases at V and 1 base at J, with 3 bases between. The CDR3 is 13 residues long. The V gene's germline CDR1 is SGHVS and CDR2 FNYEAQ. The CDR3 protein is CASSLARNTEAFF. The CDR3 DNA reads TGTGCCAGCAGCTTAGCCAGGAACACTGAAGCTTTCTTT.

This clone was seen a handful of times. The chain recombines TRBV19 with TRBJ2-7; D may be TRBD1 (5 bases). Trimming pared 5 bases from V and 7 bases from J, leaving 18 bases between. Germline assignment: CDR1 LNHDA and CDR2 SQIVND (reference sequence). The CDR3 is 14 residues long. The CDR3 reads CASSQGPLGREQYF. In DNA, the CDR3 is TGTGCCAGTAGTCAAGGCCCGCTGGGGCGGGAGCAGTACTTC.

The chain recombines TRBV6-5 with TRBJ1-1, with TRBD1 matching over 12 bases. Germline-derived CDR1 and CDR2 are MNHEY and SVGAGI. The CDR3 has 16 residues. Trimming took 4 bases from V and 0 from J; bases not matched to a gene: 3. The CDR3 is CASSSGTGGLNTEAFF. For the CDR3, the DNA is TGTGCCAGCAGTTCGGGGACAGGGGGCTTGAACACTGAAGCTTTCTTT.

This chain joins TRBV5-1 and TRBJ2-3; D not resolved. CDR3 length: 16 amino acids. Germline V CDR1 and CDR2: SGHRS, YFSETQ. Trimming stripped 4 bases from V and 1 base from J, with 16 bases between. In DNA form, the CDR3 reads TGCGCCAGCAGCCTTGAGTCTACCGCGGGCACAGATACGCAGTATTTT. It codes for CASSLESTAGTDTQYF.

This clone showed up just once. The CDR3 reads CASSWTSGSGDTQYF. CDR3 DNA: TGTGCCAGCAGCTGGACTAGCGGGAGTGGTGATACGCAGTATTTT. J is TRBJ2-3 and V is TRBV5-4; 13 nucleotides align to TRBD2. This CDR3 has 15 amino acids. Germline CDR1 SGHNT, CDR2 YYREEE (reference sequence). V lost 3 bases, J lost 6 bases, and 4 bases stayed unmatched.

V and J are TRBV28 and TRBJ2-1; weak D call: TRBD2 (5 bases). Trimming took 6 bases from V and 4 from J, leaving 16 bases between them. This CDR3 region has 15 residues. From germline, CDR1 is MDHEN and CDR2 SYDVKM. The CDR3 DNA reads TGTGCCAGCAGGTCCGGTGGCGGGCGGTACAATGAGCAGTTCTTC. Translation gives CASRSGGGRYNEQFF.

V is TRBV5-1 and J is TRBJ2-3; tentative D call: TRBD2 (6 bases). In germline, CDR1 is SGHRS, CDR2 YFSETQ. Trimming pared 5 bases from V and 0 bases from J, leaving 13 bases between. The CDR3 consists of 15 residues. CDR3 residues: CASSLGGSSTDTQYF. CDR3 nucleotide sequence: TGCGCCAGCAGTCTCGGGGGATCAAGCACAGATACGCAGTATTTT.